This is a list of T cell receptor beta chains from one sample in a study of T-cell reconstitution after alpha-beta-depleted transplantation in children. One entry per CDR3 protein, called by TCRdb with MiXCR from the PCR reads. The sample yields just over 950,000 distinct CDR3 sequences, around 30% seen once. Material: PBMCs, mostly from graft donor cells, obtained 360 days after TCRalphabeta/CD19-depleted stem cell transplant. The receptors here all came from a boy under two years old who had a stem cell transplant for SCID, so the T cells may come from the graft donor. Both conserved end residues are part of each CDR3. Each record gives: V gene, D gene, J gene, clone size, CDR3 DNA, CDR3 protein. A D gene is named only where the DNA matches it firmly. The size of a clone is reported for some rows only, either as once, few or many, or as a class for expanded clones.

>TRBV11-2|-|TRBJ2-2|many
TGTGCCAGCAGCCCGACAACCACCGGGGAGCTGTTTTTT
CASSPTTTGELFF
>TRBV4-1|-|TRBJ1-5|few
TGCGCCAGCAGCCAAGAGGGGTCCAGGCGGTCCGATCAGCCCCAGCATTTT
CASSQEGSRRSDQPQHF
>TRBV5-1|TRBD1|TRBJ1-4|-
TGCGCCAGCAGCCGTTCGGGACAGAATGAAAAACTGTTTTTT
CASSRSGQNEKLFF
>TRBV28|-|TRBJ2-3|few
TGTGCCAGCAGGCCCTTTGGGGATACGCAGTATTTT
CASRPFGDTQYF
>TRBV30|-|TRBJ1-5|-
TGTGCCTGGGGGGACGGACACAATCAGCCCCAGCATTTT
CAWGDGHNQPQHF
>TRBV15|-|TRBJ2-7|-
TGTGCCACCAGCAGAGATGAGGGCGTCTTTAAGAGCTCCTACGAGCAGTACTTC
CATSRDEGVFKSSYEQYF
>TRBV12-3/TRBV12-4|TRBD1|TRBJ1-5|few
TGTGCCAGCAGTTGGGACAGGGGTACTGAGGGACCCCAGCATTTT
CASSWDRGTEGPQHF
>TRBV28|TRBD2|TRBJ2-1|-
TGTGCCAGCAGTAGGGTTCCGGGACTCGGGGGGAATGAGCAGTTCTTC
CASSRVPGLGGNEQFF
>TRBV7-9|-|TRBJ2-4|few
TGTGCCAGCAGCTCCCCGCCAAACATTCAGTACTTC
CASSSPPNIQYF
>TRBV29-1|-|TRBJ2-7|-
TGCAGCGTTGAGGGGGTCGGGGACGAGCAGTACTTC
CSVEGVGDEQYF
>TRBV4-2|-|TRBJ2-1|few
TGTGCCAGCAGCCAAGATCTGGCAGGGAGCACCTACAATGAGCAGTTCTTC
CASSQDLAGSTYNEQFF
>TRBV30|-|TRBJ1-1|-
TGTGCCTGGAGGATCGTGGGGAAGGACACTGAAGCTTTCTTT
CAWRIVGKDTEAFF
>TRBV5-1|TRBD2|TRBJ2-4|few
TGCGCCAGCAGCTTGGCATCTAGCGGGCCCTGGGGAAACATTCAGTACTTC
CASSLASSGPWGNIQYF
>TRBV3-1|-|TRBJ1-2|-
TGTGCCAGCAGCCAAGGTCCCCGGTTCTATGGCTACACCTTC
CASSQGPRFYGYTF
>TRBV4-2|-|TRBJ2-7|-
TGTGCCAGCGGCCAATTATCGACGGGATCCTACGAGCAGTACTTC
CASGQLSTGSYEQYF
>TRBV20-1|TRBD1|TRBJ2-6|-
TGCAGTGCTAGAGATCGACAGGGAATTGCCAACGTCCTGACTTTC
CSARDRQGIANVLTF
>TRBV24-1|TRBD2|TRBJ2-1|-
TGTGCCACCAGTGACCCGCTAGCGGGGGCGAGGAATGAGCAGTTCTTC
CATSDPLAGARNEQFF
>TRBV10-3|TRBD1|TRBJ2-5|many
TGTGCCATCAGACAACAGGGGACGGAGACCCAGTACTTC
CAIRQQGTETQYF
>TRBV29-1|-|TRBJ2-2|-
TGCAGCGTTTGGGAGACTTCACCCACCGGGGAGCTGTTTTTT
CSVWETSPTGELFF
>TRBV7-2|-|TRBJ2-3|-
TGTGCCAGCAGCTTATCGGGGACCGGCACAGATACGCAGTATTTT
CASSLSGTGTDTQYF
>TRBV29-1|-|TRBJ2-5|-
TGCAGCGTTGGCCGACGGATTACGATAGAGACCCAGTACTTC
CSVGRRITIETQYF
>TRBV20-1|TRBD1|TRBJ2-1|few
TGCAGTGCCCAAACCGGGACAGTCTACAATGAGCAGTTCTTC
CSAQTGTVYNEQFF
>TRBV12-3/TRBV12-4|-|TRBJ1-2|-
TGTGCCAGCAGTTTAACGTATAACTATGGCTACACCTTC
CASSLTYNYGYTF
>TRBV10-3|-|TRBJ1-4|few
TGTGCCACCTCAGACCCAACTAATGAAAAACTGTTTTTT
CATSDPTNEKLFF
>TRBV6-5|-|TRBJ2-5|few
TGTGCCAGCAGTTTGCTAGCTATTGGAGAGACCCAGTACTTC
CASSLLAIGETQYF
>TRBV7-2|TRBD2|TRBJ2-1|-
TGTGCCAGCAGCCCAGCGGGGCCCTACAATGAGCAGTTCTTC
CASSPAGPYNEQFF
>TRBV20-1|-|TRBJ1-2|-
TGCAGTGCTGCTATGGGGACTAACTATGGCTACACCTTC
CSAAMGTNYGYTF
>TRBV28|TRBD2|TRBJ2-7|few
TGTGCCAGCGGGGGGGGAGGGTACGAGCAGTACTTC
CASGGGGYEQYF
>TRBV2|-|TRBJ2-5|many
TGTGCCAGCAGACAGGGAGGAGAGACCCAGTACTTC
CASRQGGETQYF
>TRBV12-3/TRBV12-4|-|TRBJ2-3|few
TGTGCCAGCAGTCCTCGGGAACCCCGGTATACAGATACGCAGTATTTT
CASSPREPRYTDTQYF
>TRBV13|TRBD2|TRBJ2-7|many
TGTGCCAGCAGCTTATACGGGGGGGGCCCCAACGAGCAGTACTTC
CASSLYGGGPNEQYF
>TRBV9|-|TRBJ2-3|-
TGTGCCAGCAGCGTAGAGGCGGGACTCCCTCGGTTCGCAGATACGCAGTATTTT
CASSVEAGLPRFADTQYF
>TRBV7-8|TRBD2|TRBJ2-7|-
TGTGCCAGCAGCTTAGTCAGCGGGACGCTCTACGAGCAGTACTTC
CASSLVSGTLYEQYF
>TRBV5-1|TRBD2|TRBJ2-1|few
TGCGCCAGCAGCTTGGCCGCTAGCGGGGGAACTTACAATGAGCAGTTCTTC
CASSLAASGGTYNEQFF
>TRBV6-1|TRBD1|TRBJ1-2|few
TGTGCCAGCAGTCGAAACCGGGACAGGGGTGGCTACACCTTC
CASSRNRDRGGYTF
>TRBV5-1|TRBD2|TRBJ2-3|-
TGCGCCAGCAGCTCAGCGGGGTTAGCGGGGACTAGCACAGATACGCAGTATTTT
CASSSAGLAGTSTDTQYF
>TRBV7-2|-|TRBJ2-1|-
TGTGCCAGCAGGATGGTGGATGAGCAGTTCTTC
CASRMVDEQFF
>TRBV12-3/TRBV12-4|TRBD1|TRBJ1-4|few
TGTGCCAGCACCGCGGACAGGGGAAAATCAAAACTGTTTTTT
CASTADRGKSKLFF
>TRBV4-1|-|TRBJ1-1|few
TGCGCCAGCAGCCAAAACCCCCCAGTACAGGCTAAAGCTTTCTTT
CASSQNPPVQAKAFF
>TRBV7-7|TRBD2|TRBJ2-5|-
TGTGCCAGCAGCCCCGGACTAGGTCGGGGGGAGACCCAGTACTTC
CASSPGLGRGETQYF
>TRBV5-1|-|TRBJ1-1|few
TGCGCCAGCAGCTTGGCGCAGCTGAACACTGAAGCTTTCTTT
CASSLAQLNTEAFF
>TRBV10-3|TRBD2|TRBJ2-7|-
TGTGCCATCAGTGGAGCGGGGAGGGAGTACTTC
CAISGAGREYF
>TRBV5-8|-|TRBJ1-6|-
TGTGCCAGCAGCTTGATAGACTCCTATAATTCACCCCTCCACTTT
CASSLIDSYNSPLHF
>TRBV7-3|TRBD2|TRBJ2-4|-
TGTGCCAGCAGCCCACATGCGGGGGAACCTACAGCCAAAAACATTCAGTACTTC
CASSPHAGEPTAKNIQYF
>TRBV6-2/TRBV6-3|TRBD2|TRBJ2-1|few
TGTGCCAGCAGCCCGAGGACTAGCGGGGGGGCCGGTTTCTACAATGAGCAGTTCTTC
CASSPRTSGGAGFYNEQFF
>TRBV4-1|-|TRBJ2-5|few
TGCGCCAGCACCCAATATGGCGTAGGGAACCTAGAGACCCAGTACTTC
CASTQYGVGNLETQYF
>TRBV20-1|-|TRBJ1-2|-
TGCAGTGCTAGAGGGGGTTACAGGAGTAACTATGGCTACACCTTC
CSARGGYRSNYGYTF
>TRBV10-3|TRBD1|TRBJ2-2|-
TGTGCCATCGGGGGACAGGTCGTAACCGGGGAGCTGTTTTTT
CAIGGQVVTGELFF
>TRBV11-2|-|TRBJ2-2|-
TGTGCCAGCGGTTGGGCGGAACCCCCCGGGGAGCTGTTTTTT
CASGWAEPPGELFF
>TRBV12-3/TRBV12-4|-|TRBJ1-3|-
TGTGCCAGCAGTTTACGTGCAGGGTTTTCTGGAAACACCATATATTTT
CASSLRAGFSGNTIYF
>TRBV28|-|TRBJ1-5|-
TGTGCCAGCCGCCCCATGGACAGACGCAATCAGCCCCAGCATTTT
CASRPMDRRNQPQHF
>TRBV9|TRBD2|TRBJ2-3|few
TGTGCCAGCAGCACCGACGGGAGGAGCTCAGATACGCAGTATTTT
CASSTDGRSSDTQYF
>TRBV20-1|-|TRBJ2-5|-
TGCAGTGCTAGTGGACAGCCCGGTGAGACCCAGTACTTC
CSASGQPGETQYF
>TRBV20-1|TRBD2|TRBJ2-4|-
TGCAGTGCTAAGAGACTAGCGGGATTAAACATTCAGTACTTC
CSAKRLAGLNIQYF
>TRBV2|-|TRBJ1-6|many
TGTGCCAGCAGGATATTGACAGGCCCAAATTCACCCCTCCACTTT
CASRILTGPNSPLHF
>TRBV5-1|-|TRBJ2-1|-
TGCGCCAGCAGCTTGGAAGACGGGGTAGGGTATGAGCAGTTCTTC
CASSLEDGVGYEQFF
>TRBV29-1|TRBD2|TRBJ2-1|-
TGCAGCGTCCGGATGGTACTAGCGGGGGGGCTTCTAAATGAGCAGTTCTTC
CSVRMVLAGGLLNEQFF
>TRBV19|-|TRBJ2-1|-
TGTGCCAGTAGTGCTCGACGGGGTGGGGGCTTGAATGAGCAGTTCTTC
CASSARRGGGLNEQFF